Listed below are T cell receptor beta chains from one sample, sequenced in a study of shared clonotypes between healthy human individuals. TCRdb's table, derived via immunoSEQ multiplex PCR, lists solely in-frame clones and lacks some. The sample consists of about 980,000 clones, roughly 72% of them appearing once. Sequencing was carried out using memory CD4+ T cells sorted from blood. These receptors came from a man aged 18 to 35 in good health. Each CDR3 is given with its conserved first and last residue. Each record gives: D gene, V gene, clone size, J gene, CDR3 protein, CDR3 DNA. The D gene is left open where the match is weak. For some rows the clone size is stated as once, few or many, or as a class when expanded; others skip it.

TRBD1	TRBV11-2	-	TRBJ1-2	CASSLGPGSGGDGYTF	TGTGCCAGCAGCTTAGGCCCCGGTTCAGGGGGGGATGGCTACACCTTC
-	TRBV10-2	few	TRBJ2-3	CASSEIGGTDTQYF	TGCGCCAGCAGTGAGATAGGGGGCACAGATACGCAGTATTTT
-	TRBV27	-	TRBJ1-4	CASSPWAVRELNEKLFF	TGTGCCAGCAGTCCCTGGGCGGTCAGGGAGTTAAATGAAAAACTGTTTTTT
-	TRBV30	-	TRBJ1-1	CAWGPNTEAFF	TGTGCCTGGGGACCTAACACTGAAGCTTTCTTT
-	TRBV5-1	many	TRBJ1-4	CASSSPGVSAEWNEKLFF	TGCGCCAGCAGCTCCCCAGGGGTTTCGGCGGAATGGAATGAAAAACTGTTTTTT
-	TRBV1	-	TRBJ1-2	CTSSHDRDYGYTF	TGCACCAGCAGTCATGACAGGGACTATGGCTACACCTTC
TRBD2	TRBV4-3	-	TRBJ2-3	CASSQEASGRRTDTQYF	TGCGCCAGCAGCCAAGAGGCTAGCGGGAGGCGCACAGATACGCAGTATTTT
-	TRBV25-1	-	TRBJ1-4	CASRRTGHEKLFF	TGTGCCAGCCGACGAACAGGGCATGAAAAACTGTTTTTT
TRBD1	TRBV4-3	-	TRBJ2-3	CASSQDWGQGFTDTQYF	TGCGCCAGCAGCCAAGATTGGGGACAGGGGTTTACAGATACGCAGTATTTT
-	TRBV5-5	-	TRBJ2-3	CASSLHNADTQYF	TGTGCCAGCAGCTTGCATAATGCAGATACGCAGTATTTT
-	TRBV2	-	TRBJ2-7	CASSRVKEQYF	TGTGCCAGCAGTCGGGTGAAGGAGCAGTACTTC
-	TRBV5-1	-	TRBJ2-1	CASSLDGANEQFF	TGCGCCAGCAGCTTGGACGGCGCGAATGAGCAGTTCTTC
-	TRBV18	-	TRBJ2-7	CASSEQGARLYEQYF	TGTGCCAGCTCTGAGCAGGGTGCGCGCCTCTACGAGCAGTACTTC
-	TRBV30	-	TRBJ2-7	CAWKGFLGDKTYEQYF	TGTGCCTGGAAGGGTTTTTTGGGGGACAAGACCTACGAGCAGTACTTC
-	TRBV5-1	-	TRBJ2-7	CASSDIDEQYF	TGCGCCAGCAGCGACATAGACGAGCAGTACTTC
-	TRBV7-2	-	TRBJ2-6	CASSFDSASGANVLTF	TGTGCCAGCAGCTTCGACTCGGCCTCTGGGGCCAACGTCCTGACTTTC
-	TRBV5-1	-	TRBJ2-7	CASSLGSWEQYF	TGCGCCAGCAGCTTGGGCAGTTGGGAGCAGTACTTC
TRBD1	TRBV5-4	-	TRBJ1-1	CASSSGQGAAEAFF	TGTGCCAGCAGCTCGGGACAGGGGGCCGCTGAAGCTTTCTTT
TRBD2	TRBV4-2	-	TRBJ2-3	CASSRAGGDPTTDTQYF	TGTGCCAGCAGCCGGGCGGGGGGCGATCCTACCACAGATACGCAGTATTTT
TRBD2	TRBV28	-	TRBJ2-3	CASSLAERTDTQYF	TGTGCCAGCAGTCTAGCGGAGCGCACAGATACGCAGTATTTT
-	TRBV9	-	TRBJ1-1	CASSTGTRETNTEAFF	TGTGCCAGCAGCACCGGGACACGAGAGACGAACACTGAAGCTTTCTTT
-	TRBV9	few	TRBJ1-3	CASSETQGVGNTIYF	TGTGCCAGCAGCGAGACCCAAGGGGTCGGAAACACCATATATTTT
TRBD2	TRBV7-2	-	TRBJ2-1	CASSSRLAVQFF	TGTGCCAGCAGCTCAAGACTAGCGGTGCAGTTCTTC
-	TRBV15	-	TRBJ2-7	CATSRGIAALSYEQYF	TGTGCCACCAGCAGAGGGATAGCGGCACTCTCCTACGAGCAGTACTTC
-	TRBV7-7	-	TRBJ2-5	CASSPLTYQETQYF	TGTGCTAGCAGCCCTTTGACGTACCAAGAGACCCAGTACTTC
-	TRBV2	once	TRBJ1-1	CASRARVGNTEAFF	TGTGCCAGCAGGGCGAGGGTGGGGAACACTGAAGCTTTCTTT
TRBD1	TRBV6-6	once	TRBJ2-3	CASSYSGQPTDTQYF	TGTGCCAGCAGTTACTCGGGACAGCCCACAGATACGCAGTATTTT
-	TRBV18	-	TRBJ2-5	CASSPPGGAGKETQYF	TGTGCCAGCTCACCACCGGGGGGGGCAGGCAAAGAGACCCAGTACTTC
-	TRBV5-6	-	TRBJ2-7	CASSQWAGSSYEQYF	TGTGCCAGCAGCCAATGGGCCGGGAGCTCCTACGAGCAGTACTTC
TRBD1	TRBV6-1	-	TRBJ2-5	CASSEVGQGAETQYF	TGTGCCAGCAGTGAAGTTGGACAGGGGGCAGAGACCCAGTACTTC
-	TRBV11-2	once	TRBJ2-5	CASSLSIPRETQYF	TGTGCCAGCAGCTTATCAATCCCCCGGGAGACCCAGTACTTC
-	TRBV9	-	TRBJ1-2	CASSVDSSYGYTF	TGTGCCAGCAGCGTAGATAGCAGCTATGGCTACACCTTC
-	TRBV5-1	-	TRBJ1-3	CASSSTGPVTGNTIYF	TGCGCCAGCAGCTCGACAGGACCGGTGACTGGAAACACCATATATTTT
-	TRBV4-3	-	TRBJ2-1	CASSQVFGNPNEQFF	TGCGCCAGCAGCCAAGTTTTTGGCAACCCCAATGAGCAGTTCTTC
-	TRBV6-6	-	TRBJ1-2	CASNGHDYGYTF	TGTGCCAGCAACGGACACGACTATGGCTACACCTTC